This T cell receptor beta chain was retrieved from a study of blood T cell repertoires in COVID-19. The length of the CDR3 is 15 residues. Germline lookup yields CDR1 SGHRS and CDR2 YFSETQ. The V gene end was trimmed by 0 bases and the J gene end by 4 bases; junction bases not matched to a gene: 4. Here immunoSEQ multiplex PCR was the method, and the copy in TCRdb shows in-frame clones only, minus some. The profile covers more than 110,000 clones, with 70% to 80% appearing a single time and under 4.5% taken by the ten largest. The sequence came from a man aged 60 to 75 with acute or convalescent COVID-19. Sequenced material: peripheral blood. The chain recombines TRBV5-1 with TRBJ1-2; 9 bases line up with TRBD1. CDR3 in amino acids: CASSLVQGAGYGYTF. The CDR3 DNA sequence: TGCGCCAGCAGCTTGGTACAGGGGGCTGGCTATGGCTACACCTTC.